These 15 T cell receptor beta chains were all obtained from the same sample, sequenced in a study of blood T cell repertoires in COVID-19 (TCRdb year 2020). Libraries were constructed by the immunoSEQ multiplex PCR assay. TCRdb obtained this table from immuneACCESS and retained in-frame rearrangements with V and J assigned. These tables miss some clones; where compared with another copy, unresolved V genes account for less than half of the shortfall, and the remainder is unexplained. In this sample the table shows over 150,000 clones, about 83% of which occur a single time. The ten top clones hold around 13% of the sample. Sequencing was carried out using peripheral blood. These receptors originate from a woman aged 70 to 79 with COVID-19, enrolled during active disease.

The J gene is TRBJ2-1, the V gene TRBV27, with 9 bases lining up with TRBD2. Looked up from germline, CDR1 is MNHEY and CDR2 is SMNVEV (reference sequence). The CDR3 runs to 16 residues. With 7 bases clipped from V and 6 bases from J, the junction kept 13 bases outside the gene matches. CDR3 sequence: CASTPLGVAGANEQFF. DNA for the CDR3: TGTGCCAGCACCCCCTTGGGAGTAGCGGGAGCCAATGAGCAGTTCTTC.

The chain employs TRBV11-2 and TRBJ2-7; 12 bases are shared with TRBD2. V trimming: 2 bases; J trimming: 6 bases; junction bases outside the gene matches: 8. In germline, CDR1 is SGHAT, CDR2 FQNNGV. The CDR3 runs to 16 residues. The CDR3 region has the DNA TGTGCCAGCAGCTTACGGCTAGCGGGAGGGCTTGTCGAGCAGTACTTC. Its translation: CASSLRLAGGLVEQYF.

This CDR3 is CASSLGPQGPGELFF. The CDR3 nucleotides read TGCGCCAGCAGCTTGGGGCCTCAGGGGCCCGGGGAGCTGTTTTTT. The V gene is TRBV5-1, the J gene TRBJ2-2, with D possibly TRBD1 on 6 matching bases. V was cut by 0 bases and J by 6 bases, with 12 bases left in between. Germline-derived CDR1 and CDR2 are SGHRS and YFSETQ. The CDR3 has 15 residues.

This chain connects TRBV2 to TRBJ2-3; TRBD2 matches 8 bases. The germline V gene encodes CDR1 SNHLY and CDR2 FYNNEI. The CDR3 runs 14 residues. Trimming at V came to 10 bases and at J to 2 bases, leaving 8 bases not matched to a gene. The DNA for the CDR3 is TGTGCCACCAAAAGCGGGAGTAACACAGATACGCAGTATTTT. Translated: CATKSGSNTDTQYF.

This clone was seen just once. CDR3 in DNA: TGTGCCAGCAGTAGTCTCGGCTCCGGGACTAGCAGCGAGCAGTACTTC. Translation: CASSSLGSGTSSEQYF. The V and J genes are TRBV9 and TRBJ2-7, with 9 bases matching TRBD2. Trimming cost V 5 bases and J 6 bases; bases outside gene matches: 15. Germline loops: CDR1 SGDLS, CDR2 YYNGEE. The CDR3 runs to 16 residues.

The chain recombines TRBV19 with TRBJ2-2; TRBD1 matches at 7 bases. The trim removed 1 base at V and 6 bases at J, leaving 5 bases unmatched. Germline CDR1 is LNHDA and CDR2 is SQIVND (reference sequence). The CDR3 covers 15 residues. The CDR3: CASSIGDRVAGELFF. The CDR3 DNA follows: TGTGCCAGTAGTATAGGTGACAGGGTCGCCGGGGAGCTGTTTTTT.

This clone appeared a single time. The V call is TRBV5-8, the J call TRBJ1-1; a weak D match, TRBD1 (6 bases). The CDR3 length is 16 residues. The germline gives CDR1 SGHTS, CDR2 YDEGEE. The germline V and J ends were trimmed by 6 bases and 1 base, with 19 bases remaining between them. DNA of the CDR3: TGTGCCAGCAACCATGACAGGTCCGCTCGGAACACTGAAGCTTTCTTT. Its protein is CASNHDRSARNTEAFF.

The chain couples TRBV10-3 to TRBJ1-1; unclear D gene. Germline CDR1 and CDR2: ENHRY and SYGVKD. The CDR3 consists of 13 residues. V was trimmed by 4 bases and J by 0 bases, leaving 6 bases between them. This chain's CDR3 is CAISGQMNTEAFF. Written as DNA, the CDR3 is TGTGCCATCAGTGGTCAGATGAACACTGAAGCTTTCTTT.

This clone appeared a single time. This specimen includes other DNA sequences encoding the same CDR3. The chain recombines TRBV5-1 with TRBJ1-6, with D unclear. Germline lookup yields CDR1 SGHRS and CDR2 YFSETQ. V was clipped by 5 bases and J by 0 bases, with 6 bases between them. The CDR3 is made up of 14 amino acids. CDR3 nucleotide sequence: TGCGCCAGCAGACAGAGCTCCTATAATTCACCCCTCCACTTT. Its translation: CASRQSSYNSPLHF. Variable domain in full (rest from reference TRBV5-1 and TRBJ1-6): KAGVTQTPRYLIKTRGQQVTLSCSPISGHRSVSWYQQTPGQGLQFLFEYFSETQRNKGNFPGRFSGRQFSNSRSEMNVSTLELGDSALYLCASRQSSYNSPLHFGNGTRLTVT.

The J gene is TRBJ1-4, the V gene TRBV28, with D unresolved. The CDR3 has 15 residues. V shed 5 bases and J shed 1 base, with 11 bases lying between them. The germline CDR1 and CDR2 sequences are MDHEN and SYDVKM. DNA for the CDR3: TGTGCCAGCAGTCCCCCAGTAAGAACTAATGAAAAACTGTTTTTT. Amino acids: CASSPPVRTNEKLFF.

V is TRBV19 and J is TRBJ2-7; 11 nucleotides align to TRBD1. The CDR3 is 15 residues long. Germline-derived CDR1 and CDR2 are LNHDA and SQIVND (reference sequence). Trimming took 4 bases from V and 1 from J; bases not matched to a gene: 3. In DNA form, the CDR3 reads TGTGCCAGTAGTACCGGACAGGGGGCATCCTACGAGCAGTACTTC. This translates into CASSTGQGASYEQYF.

This chain connects TRBV12-3 or TRBV12-4 to TRBJ1-2; D gene unclear. CDR3 size: 11 residues. Between the trimmed V and J ends, which lost 5 bases and 8 bases, there was a span of 9 bases. This CDR3 is CASSGRRGYTF. CDR3 in DNA: TGTGCCAGCAGTGGGAGAAGGGGCTACACCTTC.

This chain uses TRBV20-1 with TRBJ2-1; TRBD2 agrees at 9 bases. This CDR3 is 15 amino acids long. The V segment lost 3 bases and the J segment 2 bases; nucleotides outside the gene matches: 5. Per the germline V gene, CDR1 is DFQATT and CDR2 is SNEGSKA (reference sequence). The CDR3 DNA reads as TGCAGTGCTAGTGGTAGCGGGAGCCCCTACAATGAGCAGTTCTTC. Protein product: CSASGSGSPYNEQFF.

J is TRBJ2-5 and V is TRBV7-2; a possible D gene is TRBD2 (6 bases). Germline CDR1 SGHTA, CDR2 FQGNSA. This CDR3 spans 14 amino acids. V lost 1 base and J 4 bases, leaving 10 bases between the germline ends. CDR3 sequence reads: CASSLGGRTETQYF. The DNA of the CDR3 is TGTGCCAGCAGCTTAGGAGGGAGGACAGAGACCCAGTACTTC.

J is TRBJ1-2 and V is TRBV3-1 (or the pseudogene TRBV3-2); maybe TRBD1 (6 bases). Trimming left V 2 bases short and J 7 bases short, with 11 bases between. Germline lookup yields CDR1 LGHDT and CDR2 YNNKEL (reference sequence). The CDR3 is made up of 13 amino acids. This CDR3 reads CASSQPKGVGYTF. In DNA form, the CDR3 reads TGTGCCAGCAGCCAACCCAAGGGGGTTGGCTACACCTTC.